Listed here is a single T cell receptor (beta chain). The sample is drawn from a study of cytomegalovirus exposure and HLA in healthy donors. Germline CDR1 and CDR2: MNHEY and SVGAGI. This CDR3 has 15 amino acids. V was trimmed by 5 bases and J by 1 base, leaving 15 bases between them. With 60 Vbeta and 13 Jbeta primers, the PCR was carried out. The method was immunoSEQ multiplex PCR; TCRdb's version includes in-frame clones alone and lacks a portion of them. The sample carries some 200,000 clones, more than 80% recorded once. The sample consisted of PBMCs. This chain joins TRBV6-5 and TRBJ2-7; TRBD2 might be the D (6 bases). The source is a woman between 45 and 65 years old in good health and CMV-seropositive. Here the CDR3 reads CASSGGSRGSYEQYF. As DNA, the CDR3 is TGTGCCAGCAGTGGGGGGTCGAGAGGGTCCTACGAGCAGTACTTC.